This T cell receptor (beta chain) was obtained from a study of blood T cells in healthy people across ages (dated by TCRdb to the mid-2010s). Study-wide context: In model experiments, roughly one uniquely barcoded TCR beta cDNA molecule per two T cells was captured by template switching. To track age-related changes in TCR beta repertoire diversity, the study relied on deep sequencing normalized with unique cDNA molecular identifiers. The donors were divided into four age groups: young (average roughly 15 years), middle-aged (about 39), aged (roughly 66) and long-lived (about 79). To avoid experimental bias, donors of different ages were distributed randomly across sequencing lanes. Two additional independent replicas of 1 million unique cDNA reads from the same blood draw were analyzed for two donors (one aged 18 to 30 and one aged 80 or older). Points the paper makes about the study in general: Compared with the aged group, the long-lived group had more naive CD4+ T cells, fewer expanded clones and increased TCR diversity, a pattern suggesting age selection. Donor CMV infection status was unknown, potentially confounding age-related changes in expanded clonotypes. Estimates of total diversity from one million sequenced T cells were regarded as lower bounds and underestimates. Because profiling used bulk unsorted PBMCs, naive and antigen-experienced compartments could not be compared conclusively. A strong correlation was found between observed TCR beta diversity and the percentage of naive T cells measured by flow cytometry. Observed TCR beta diversity per million T cells fell roughly linearly with age, and a significant reduction was already apparent by age around 36.

Library construction relied on 5' RACE. Sequencing was carried out with an Illumina HiSeq 2500. A second PCR of about 6 to 12 cycles was run with a J-beta primer mix and a sample-barcoded 5' primer. A template-switch 5' adaptor carrying 12 random nucleotides introduced a unique molecular identifier onto each TCR beta cDNA molecule. Each sample yielded at least 3 million CDR3-containing paired-end reads. The Mint cDNA synthesis kit, primed by a TRBC-specific oligonucleotide, was used to synthesize first-strand cDNA from all RNA. Following uracil-DNA glycosylase treatment, a first 18-cycle PCR with universal primers M1SS and BC2_uni_R was performed on all cDNA. Per the source publication's procedure: For normalization, 1 million high-quality reads, each with a distinct molecular identifier, were randomly selected from each sample. Instead of being binned into consensus sequences, reads with shared molecular identifiers were discarded. MiTCR, run with a Q25 quality threshold and the strictest error-elimination algorithm, handled CDR3 identification, clonotype clustering and error correction. A nonparametric unseen species model using Euler transformation provided a lower-bound estimate of total TCR beta diversity. TCRdb redid the processing of the public reads, applying fastp at Q25 and MiXCR, and retained in-frame beta chains. Identical CDR3 proteins give one entry, which carries the most common genes and DNA. The V and J calls follow TCRdb's processing rather than the paper's. In this sample the table shows about 1.4 million distinct CDR3 sequences, almost 60% of which occur a single time. The ten largest clones capture about 6.7% of the sample.

This clonotype was seen once. No cognate antigen has been identified for it. No quality values exist for individual bases; no much larger clone is one base distant. Systemically healthy Caucasian individuals from Russia, some 38 in total and aged about 6 to 95 years, were included as donors. Each donor gave about 10 milliliters of peripheral blood, drawn into EDTA-treated Vacutainer tubes. PBMCs were isolated by Ficoll-Paque density-gradient centrifugation, with at least 6 million obtained per sample. Total RNA, at least 6 micrograms per sample, was extracted from PBMCs with Trizol reagent. Naive CD45RAhigh/CD27high T cell percentages were measured by flow cytometry on a PBMC aliquot from every donor. The sample taken for sequencing was blood. This sequence was found in a man between 18 and 29 years old in good health.

The CDR3 here reads CASSAGQGSNTEAFF. The DNA reads TGTGCCAGCAGTGCTGGACAGGGATCAAACACTGAAGCTTTCTTT. The receptor chain draws on TRBV9 and TRBJ1-1; 8 central nucleotides agree with TRBD1. CDR1 and CDR2 are drawn from the germline V gene: SGDLS, YYNGEE. V lost 5 bases and J lost 2 bases, and the count of bases not matched to a germline gene is 8. The CDR3 has 15 amino acids, counting the end cysteine and phenylalanine. The kept DNA is CDR3 alone, 45 bases in frame from the first base. The entire variable domain, with the stretches around the CDR3 drawn from the reference TRBV9 and TRBJ1-1 proteins, is DSGVTQTPKHLITATGQRVTLRCSPRSGDLSVYWYQQSLDQGLQFLIQYYNGEERAKGNILERFSAQQFPDLHSELNLSSLELGDSALYFCASSAGQGSNTEAFFGQGTRLTVV.